The 22 T cell receptor beta chains below come from one sample, sequenced in a study of OX40 agonist ivuxolimab in advanced cancers. The table came from immunoSEQ multiplex PCR; TCRdb's copy has only in-frame clones and leaves some out. This repertoire shows about 72,000 clones, approximately 89% found once; its top ten account for around 10%. Sequencing was performed on CD4+ or CD8+ T cells sorted from blood, taken in a trial of the OX40 agonist ivuxolimab. Receptor source: an adult with an advanced solid tumor such as melanoma, head and neck, liver or kidney cancer.

J is TRBJ1-2 and V is TRBV5-1; TRBD1 is a possible D gene (5 bases). The germline CDR1 and CDR2 sequences are SGHRS and YFSETQ. The V and J ends lost 0 bases and 3 bases respectively, with 9 bases between them. The CDR3 is made up of 14 amino acids. The CDR3 protein is CASSLVSTDYGYTF. The CDR3 coding sequence is TGCGCCAGCAGCTTGGTATCGACAGACTATGGCTACACCTTC. Full variable domain (missing parts from reference TRBV5-1 and TRBJ1-2): KAGVTQTPRYLIKTRGQQVTLSCSPISGHRSVSWYQQTPGQGLQFLFEYFSETQRNKGNFPGRFSGRQFSNSRSEMNVSTLELGDSALYLCASSLVSTDYGYTFGSGTRLTVV.

The chain uses TRBV28 and TRBJ2-5, with D unresolved. The CDR3 has 12 residues. V shed 1 base and J shed 4 bases, with 4 bases lying between them. Germline CDR1 reads MDHEN; CDR2 reads SYDVKM. For the CDR3, the DNA is TGTGCCAGCAGTTTATTATTAGAGACCCAGTACTTC. Its translation: CASSLLLETQYF.

The CDR3 region has the DNA TGTGCCAGCAGCTTGGACGGGAGGAAAGCGGGTGAGCAGTACTTC. Protein product: CASSLDGRKAGEQYF. The chain employs TRBV5-6 and TRBJ2-7; 7 positions agree with TRBD2. The CDR3 is 15 amino acids. Germline assignment: CDR1 SGHDT and CDR2 YYEEEE. V lost 0 bases, J lost 7 bases, and 10 bases stayed unmatched.

The gene calls are TRBV5-1 and TRBJ2-6, with TRBD1 matching over 8 bases. CDR1 and CDR2 from the germline V gene are SGHRS and YFSETQ. After removal of 7 bases from V and 0 bases from J, the junction contained 6 bases not matched to a gene. The CDR3 totals 16 residues. The CDR3 loop reads CASGQGPSSGANVLTF. DNA for the CDR3: TGCGCCAGCGGACAGGGCCCAAGCTCTGGGGCCAACGTCCTGACTTTC. Using reference TRBV5-1 and TRBJ2-6 for the parts outside the CDR3, the full variable domain is KAGVTQTPRYLIKTRGQQVTLSCSPISGHRSVSWYQQTPGQGLQFLFEYFSETQRNKGNFPGRFSGRQFSNSRSEMNVSTLELGDSALYLCASGQGPSSGANVLTFGAGSRLTVL.

The chain combines TRBV5-1 with TRBJ2-1; 9 bases match TRBD2. V trimming: 3 bases; J trimming: 6 bases; junction bases outside the gene matches: 7. CDR1 SGHRS and CDR2 YFSETQ come from the germline V gene. The CDR3 is made up of 15 amino acids. The CDR3 loop reads CASSYGTSRGNEQFF. The CDR3 DNA follows: TGCGCCAGCAGCTATGGGACTAGCAGGGGCAATGAGCAGTTCTTC.

V gene TRBV18 combines with J gene TRBJ1-5; D unclear. The CDR3 contains 13 residues. Deletions cut 3 bases from V and 7 bases from J, with 10 bases between. CDR1 and CDR2 (germline): KGHSH, LQKENI. CDR3: CASSPSVAQPQHF. CDR3 sequence (DNA): TGTGCCAGCTCACCCTCCGTAGCGCAGCCCCAGCATTTT.

J is TRBJ1-2 and V is TRBV5-4; D ambiguous. V lost 2 bases and J lost 10, with 12 bases in between. The CDR3 totals 12 residues. The germline V gene has CDR1 SGHNT and CDR2 YYREEE (reference sequence). The DNA of the CDR3 is TGTGCCAGCAGCTTCTGGGGATTTGACTACACCTTC. Translating gives CASSFWGFDYTF.

V and J are TRBV5-8 and TRBJ1-2, with TRBD1 matching 9 bases. Germline CDR1 SGHTS, CDR2 YDEGEE. V was clipped by 2 bases and J by 2 bases; unmatched bases: 4. CDR3 length equals 15 residues. The CDR3 here is CASSFIGTGNYGYTF. CDR3 nucleotide sequence: TGTGCCAGCAGCTTTATCGGGACAGGGAACTATGGCTACACCTTC.

This chain uses TRBV11-2 with TRBJ2-1, with TRBD1 as a possible D gene (6 bases). Germline values: CDR1 SGHAT, CDR2 FQNNGV. Trimming cost V 5 bases and J 6 bases, with 17 bases left between them. The CDR3 is 15 residues long. The CDR3 loop reads CASSPPGGLSNEQFF. The CDR3 DNA follows: TGTGCCAGCAGCCCGCCTGGGGGCCTTTCCAATGAGCAGTTCTTC.

This clone is judged hyperexpanded. The gene calls are TRBV5-1 and TRBJ1-4; D may be TRBD1 (5 bases). Between the trimmed V and J ends, which lost 0 bases and 6 bases, there was a span of 12 bases. The germline V gene has CDR1 SGHRS and CDR2 YFSETQ. This CDR3 has 15 residues. CDR3 loop: CASSLAFLGDEKLFF. Written as DNA, the CDR3 is TGCGCCAGCAGCTTGGCCTTTTTGGGGGATGAAAAACTGTTTTTT.

The chain recombines TRBV4-2 with TRBJ2-1, with D maybe TRBD2 (6 bases). V was trimmed by 4 bases and J by 0 bases, leaving 10 bases between them. The germline gives CDR1 LGHNA, CDR2 YNFKEQ. The CDR3 runs to 15 residues. The DNA for the CDR3 is TGTGCCAGCAGCCCGACTAGTAGCTCCTACAATGAGCAGTTCTTC. This encodes CASSPTSSSYNEQFF.

The rearrangement joins TRBV5-1 to TRBJ2-3, with D possibly TRBD2 on 6 matching bases. The CDR3 consists of 14 residues. Germline V CDR1 and CDR2: SGHRS, YFSETQ. V was pared by 6 bases and J by 0 bases, with 11 bases between. This CDR3 is CASKGSGSTDTQYF. The CDR3 DNA reads TGCGCCAGCAAGGGGAGCGGGAGCACAGATACGCAGTATTTT.

The chain combines TRBV7-9 with TRBJ2-2, with D maybe TRBD2 (5 bases). Germline CDR1 and CDR2: SEHNR and FQNEAQ (reference sequence). The CDR3 extends over 13 amino acids. V was shortened by 5 bases and J by 4 bases, with 8 bases between the two germline ends. The CDR3 sequence is CASSLTSTGELFF. As DNA, the CDR3 is TGTGCCAGCAGCCTTACTAGCACCGGGGAGCTGTTTTTT.

The CDR3: CASSFLISTDTQYF. The CDR3 nucleotides are TGCGCCAGCAGCTTCCTCATCAGTACGGATACGCAGTATTTT. The chain carries TRBV5-1 and TRBJ2-3; no firm D call. Per the germline V gene, CDR1 is SGHRS and CDR2 is YFSETQ. This CDR3 is 14 amino acids long. The ends were cut back, 2 bases at V and 6 bases at J, with 13 bases in the middle.

V and J are TRBV18 and TRBJ1-4; TRBD1 matches 9 bases. CDR3 size: 17 residues. The V segment lost 5 bases and the J segment 6 bases; nucleotides outside the gene matches: 13. Germline assignment: CDR1 KGHSH and CDR2 LQKENI. CDR3 bases: TGTGCCAGCTCAGACTCCGGGACAGGGTCCGGGGATGAAAAACTGTTTTTT. It encodes CASSDSGTGSGDEKLFF.

The chain has TRBV5-5 and TRBJ2-1, with TRBD1 matching over 8 bases. The junction had 7 bases not matched to a gene; V was cut back by 1 base and J by 13 bases. Germline V gene data show CDR1 as SGHKS and CDR2 as YYEKEE (reference sequence). The CDR3 loop spans 13 amino acids. The CDR3 region has the DNA TGTGCCAGCAGCTTGTGGACAGGGTCCAATCAGTTCTTC. This encodes CASSLWTGSNQFF.

The rearrangement links TRBV28 to TRBJ2-5; tentative D call: TRBD2 (5 bases). V was trimmed by 5 bases and J by 3 bases, leaving 16 bases between them. This CDR3 spans 15 amino acids. Germline V gene data show CDR1 as MDHEN and CDR2 as SYDVKM. CDR3 sequence (DNA): TGTGCCAGCAGTGACCCCTTAGCGTACAAAGAGACCCAGTACTTC. This gives the protein CASSDPLAYKETQYF.

This rearrangement joins TRBV28 to TRBJ1-2; D might be TRBD1 (5 bases). CDR1 is MDHEN and CDR2 is SYDVKM in the germline V gene. V lost 6 bases to trimming and J lost 3 bases, with 17 bases between them. CDR3 length: 15 amino acids. The CDR3 here is CASSLLGVGDYGYTF. Here the CDR3 DNA reads TGTGCCAGCAGCCTACTGGGGGTAGGGGACTATGGCTACACCTTC.

The chain has TRBV5-1 and TRBJ2-7; maybe TRBD2 (5 bases). Germline V gene data show CDR1 as SGHRS and CDR2 as YFSETQ. This CDR3 contains 16 residues. The V end was cut by 0 bases, the J end by 0 bases, with 13 bases between. The CDR3 sequence: CASSLAPGIDSYEQYF. CDR3 nucleotide sequence: TGCGCCAGCAGCTTGGCCCCGGGGATCGACTCCTACGAGCAGTACTTC. Complete variable domain (other parts from reference TRBV5-1 and TRBJ2-7): KAGVTQTPRYLIKTRGQQVTLSCSPISGHRSVSWYQQTPGQGLQFLFEYFSETQRNKGNFPGRFSGRQFSNSRSEMNVSTLELGDSALYLCASSLAPGIDSYEQYFGPGTRLTVT.

The J gene is TRBJ2-3, the V gene TRBV11-2; a weak D match, TRBD1 (5 bases). CDR1 and CDR2 from the germline V gene are SGHAT and FQNNGV. Between the trimmed V and J ends, which lost 1 base and 7 bases, there was a span of 12 bases. CDR3 length equals 14 residues. The CDR3 is CASSLVTGPYTQYF. The CDR3 nucleotides are TGTGCCAGCAGCTTAGTTACAGGCCCCTATACGCAGTATTTT.

This sequence joins TRBV6-5 and TRBJ1-5; TRBD1 matches 9 bases. Germline V gene lookup returns CDR1 MNHEY and CDR2 SVGAGI. The J segment lost 4 bases and the V segment lost 7 bases, leaving 8 bases of the junction unmatched. The CDR3 sequence is 15 residues long. The CDR3 nucleotides read TGTGCCAGCAAAAGCTGGGGACAGGGAAATCAGCCCCAGCATTTT. Its translation: CASKSWGQGNQPQHF.

The V call is TRBV15, the J call TRBJ2-5; 8 nucleotides align to TRBD1. CDR1 LNHNV and CDR2 YYDKDF come from the germline V gene (reference sequence). The J segment lost 4 bases and the V segment lost 5 bases, leaving 6 bases of the junction unmatched. This CDR3 is 14 amino acids long. CDR3 residues: CATSPRTGTETQYF. The CDR3 DNA is TGTGCCACCAGCCCCCGGACAGGGACAGAGACCCAGTACTTC. The full variable domain, completed using reference TRBV15 and TRBJ2-5, is DAMVIQNPRYQVTQFGKPVTLSCSQTLNHNVMYWYQQKSSQAPKLLFHYYDKDFNNEADTPDNFQSRRPNTSFCFLDIRSPGLGDTAMYLCATSPRTGTETQYFGPGTRLLVL.